One TCR beta chain is described in this entry. Antigen specificity is unknown. CDR3 length: 15 residues. V lost 2 bases and J lost 5, with 12 bases in between. The germline V gene has CDR1 MDHEN and CDR2 SYDVKM. The PCR employed 60 Vbeta primers together with 13 Jbeta primers. Some clones are missing from TCRdb's copy, which holds only in-frame ones; the method was immunoSEQ multiplex PCR. The sample consists of some 180,000 clones, around three quarters of them appearing once. The data belong to a study of cytomegalovirus exposure and HLA in healthy donors. Findings and caveats of the study: A reported reduction in N-insertions relative to the approximately 690-donor mean was seen in an Asian-associated ancestry cluster in a later analysis.

The receptor's source is a woman aged 30 to 39 in good health and CMV-seronegative. The source material was PBMCs. The V call is TRBV28, the J call TRBJ1-4, with D possibly TRBD1 on 5 matching bases. The CDR3 protein is CASSLVLGGNEKLFF. Here the CDR3 DNA reads TGTGCCAGCAGTTTAGTCCTCGGGGGAAATGAAAAACTGTTTTTT.